The rows below give T cell receptor beta chains drawn from one sample of a study of shared clonotypes between healthy human individuals. Sequencing used immunoSEQ multiplex PCR; TCRdb keeps in-frame clones, though not all of them. The repertoire holds a few hundred thousand clones, with about 70% as singletons. Sequencing was performed on memory CD4+ T cells sorted from blood. The receptors here all came from a man under 40 in good health. Each CDR3 is given with its conserved first and last residue. Fields, in order: J gene, D gene, V gene, clone size, CDR3 DNA, CDR3 protein. The D gene is left open where the match is weak. For some rows the clone size is stated as once, few or many, or as a class when expanded; others skip it.

TRBJ2-3	.	TRBV6-6	.	TGTGCCAGCAGTTTGAAAGATACGCAGTATTTT	CASSLKDTQYF
TRBJ2-1	.	TRBV5-1	.	TGCGCCAGCAGCTTGGCCGGGCTAGGCGGCGATGAGCAGTTCTTC	CASSLAGLGGDEQFF
TRBJ2-7	TRBD1	TRBV29-1	.	TGCAGCGTTGATGGGGTACCGGGACAGACAAACTACGAGCAGTACTTC	CSVDGVPGQTNYEQYF
TRBJ1-4	.	TRBV28	.	TGTGCCAGCAACAGTCGGTTCGAAAAACTGTTTTTT	CASNSRFEKLFF
TRBJ2-3	TRBD1	TRBV6-1	few	TGTGCCAGCAGAGACAGGGGCCTCACAGATACGCAGTATTTT	CASRDRGLTDTQYF
TRBJ2-5	TRBD1	TRBV11-2	.	TGTGCCAGCAGAAAGACAGGGGCGGGGGAGACCCAGTACTTC	CASRKTGAGETQYF
TRBJ2-2	TRBD1	TRBV27	.	TGTGCCAGCAGAGACAGGGATCTAAACACCGGGGAGCTGTTTTTT	CASRDRDLNTGELFF
TRBJ2-1	TRBD2	TRBV7-2	.	TGTGCCAGCACCGGACTAGCGTTTTACAATGAGCAGTTCTTC	CASTGLAFYNEQFF
TRBJ1-1	TRBD1	TRBV10-3	once	TGTGCCATCGCCTCGGGACAGGGGTTGGTCACTGAAGCTTTCTTT	CAIASGQGLVTEAFF
TRBJ1-3	TRBD1	TRBV9	many	TGTGCCAGCAGCGTAGTCGGGACAGGTGGAAACACCATATATTTT	CASSVVGTGGNTIYF
TRBJ2-7	.	TRBV9	.	TGTGCCAGCAGCGTTGAACAGGGCCCCTACGAGCAGTACTTC	CASSVEQGPYEQYF
TRBJ1-5	TRBD1	TRBV6-6	.	TGTGCCAGCAGTTCCACAGGGGGAGATCAGCCCCAGCATTTT	CASSSTGGDQPQHF
TRBJ1-2	TRBD1	TRBV5-1	.	TGCGCCAGCAGCTCCCGGACAGGGTTGGACTATGGCTACACCTTC	CASSSRTGLDYGYTF
TRBJ2-7	.	TRBV15	.	TGTGCCACCAGCAGAGGGACTTCGGGCGAGCAGTACTTC	CATSRGTSGEQYF
TRBJ2-7	.	TRBV7-9	few	TGTGCCAGCAGCTTTGACGGGAGCAGATACGAGCAGTACTTC	CASSFDGSRYEQYF
TRBJ2-1	.	TRBV14	.	TGTGCCAGCAGCCAAGTGCGGGAGCAGTTCTTC	CASSQVREQFF
TRBJ2-2	.	TRBV7-9	.	TGTGCCAGCAGCTCTATTCCCCGGGGCACCGGGGAGCTGTTTTTT	CASSSIPRGTGELFF
TRBJ2-4	TRBD2	TRBV9	few	TGTGCCAGCAGCGTAGCGGGAGGGAAAAACATTCAGTACTTC	CASSVAGGKNIQYF
TRBJ1-5	.	TRBV2	.	TGTGCCAGCAGACGACAGGTTGGGAGGAATCAGCCCCAGCATTTT	CASRRQVGRNQPQHF
TRBJ2-2	.	TRBV21-1	.	TGTGCCAGCATAGTGGCAGGGCGAAACACCGGGGAGCTGTTTTTT	CASIVAGRNTGELFF
TRBJ2-7	TRBD1	TRBV6-1	.	TGTGCCAGCAGTGAACAGGGGGACGAGCAGTACTTC	CASSEQGDEQYF
TRBJ2-7	.	TRBV30	.	TGTGCCTGGAGTCACGAGGCAGGAGGGTACGAGCAGTACTTC	CAWSHEAGGYEQYF
TRBJ2-2	.	TRBV5-1	few	TGCGCCAGCAGCGAGAACACCGGGGAGCTGTTTTTT	CASSENTGELFF
TRBJ1-1	.	TRBV30	.	TGTGCCTGGAGTGTCTGGGGAGGGGAAGCTTTCTTT	CAWSVWGGEAFF
TRBJ2-7	.	TRBV7-9	.	TGTGCCAGCAGTGCAAGGGTCGAGCAGTACTTC	CASSARVEQYF
TRBJ1-2	.	TRBV5-1	.	TGCGCCAGCAGCTTGGGGTGGGGGACGCTGGATATTAACTATGGCTACACCTTC	CASSLGWGTLDINYGYTF
TRBJ2-2	.	TRBV29-1	once	TGCAGCGCCGTAGCGGAGAACACCGGGGAGCTGTTTTTT	CSAVAENTGELFF
TRBJ1-4	.	TRBV4-3	.	TGCGCCAGCAGCCAAGGGTTGGGGACGAATGAAAAACTGTTTTTT	CASSQGLGTNEKLFF
TRBJ2-3	.	TRBV6-1	.	TGTGCCAGCAGTGAAGCTTCGACAGATACGCAGTATTTT	CASSEASTDTQYF
TRBJ1-1	.	TRBV30	.	TGTGCCTGGAGGGTCGGGTACACTGAAGCTTTCTTT	CAWRVGYTEAFF
TRBJ2-5	.	TRBV15	.	TGTGCCACCAGCAGGAATTCTCCGGGACTCGGGGAGACCCAGTACTTC	CATSRNSPGLGETQYF
TRBJ2-5	TRBD2	TRBV7-6	.	TGTGCCAGCAGCCCCTGGACTAGCGGGTTGGGAGAGACCCAGTACTTC	CASSPWTSGLGETQYF
TRBJ1-5	TRBD1	TRBV5-4	.	TGTGCCAGCAGCTTGGACAGGGGTGGTCAGCCCCAGCATTTT	CASSLDRGGQPQHF
TRBJ2-1	.	TRBV30	.	TGTGCCTGGAGTTCATTACGGACTGGATTAAGCTCCTACAATGAGCAGTTCTTC	CAWSSLRTGLSSYNEQFF
TRBJ2-7	TRBD2	TRBV14	.	TGTGCCAGCAGCCGAAATTTAGCGGGAGCCGGGGAGCAGTACTTC	CASSRNLAGAGEQYF
TRBJ2-1	TRBD2	TRBV7-9	.	TGTGCCAGCAGCCCGCTAGCGGGGGCTTTAGGAGAGCAGTTCTTC	CASSPLAGALGEQFF
TRBJ1-1	.	TRBV11-2	.	TGTGCCAGCAGCTTTGGGACCGCGAACTTGAACACTGAAGCTTTCTTT	CASSFGTANLNTEAFF
TRBJ2-7	.	TRBV29-1	few	TGCAGCGTATCGCCCTCGGCAGTAAACGAGCAGTACTTC	CSVSPSAVNEQYF
TRBJ1-4	TRBD1	TRBV29-1	.	TGCAGCGCCGATACCGGACAGGGTGAAAAACTGTTTTTT	CSADTGQGEKLFF
TRBJ1-2	.	TRBV4-2	.	TGTGCCAGCAGCCAAGAACGGGGAGCTAACTATGGCTACACCTTC	CASSQERGANYGYTF